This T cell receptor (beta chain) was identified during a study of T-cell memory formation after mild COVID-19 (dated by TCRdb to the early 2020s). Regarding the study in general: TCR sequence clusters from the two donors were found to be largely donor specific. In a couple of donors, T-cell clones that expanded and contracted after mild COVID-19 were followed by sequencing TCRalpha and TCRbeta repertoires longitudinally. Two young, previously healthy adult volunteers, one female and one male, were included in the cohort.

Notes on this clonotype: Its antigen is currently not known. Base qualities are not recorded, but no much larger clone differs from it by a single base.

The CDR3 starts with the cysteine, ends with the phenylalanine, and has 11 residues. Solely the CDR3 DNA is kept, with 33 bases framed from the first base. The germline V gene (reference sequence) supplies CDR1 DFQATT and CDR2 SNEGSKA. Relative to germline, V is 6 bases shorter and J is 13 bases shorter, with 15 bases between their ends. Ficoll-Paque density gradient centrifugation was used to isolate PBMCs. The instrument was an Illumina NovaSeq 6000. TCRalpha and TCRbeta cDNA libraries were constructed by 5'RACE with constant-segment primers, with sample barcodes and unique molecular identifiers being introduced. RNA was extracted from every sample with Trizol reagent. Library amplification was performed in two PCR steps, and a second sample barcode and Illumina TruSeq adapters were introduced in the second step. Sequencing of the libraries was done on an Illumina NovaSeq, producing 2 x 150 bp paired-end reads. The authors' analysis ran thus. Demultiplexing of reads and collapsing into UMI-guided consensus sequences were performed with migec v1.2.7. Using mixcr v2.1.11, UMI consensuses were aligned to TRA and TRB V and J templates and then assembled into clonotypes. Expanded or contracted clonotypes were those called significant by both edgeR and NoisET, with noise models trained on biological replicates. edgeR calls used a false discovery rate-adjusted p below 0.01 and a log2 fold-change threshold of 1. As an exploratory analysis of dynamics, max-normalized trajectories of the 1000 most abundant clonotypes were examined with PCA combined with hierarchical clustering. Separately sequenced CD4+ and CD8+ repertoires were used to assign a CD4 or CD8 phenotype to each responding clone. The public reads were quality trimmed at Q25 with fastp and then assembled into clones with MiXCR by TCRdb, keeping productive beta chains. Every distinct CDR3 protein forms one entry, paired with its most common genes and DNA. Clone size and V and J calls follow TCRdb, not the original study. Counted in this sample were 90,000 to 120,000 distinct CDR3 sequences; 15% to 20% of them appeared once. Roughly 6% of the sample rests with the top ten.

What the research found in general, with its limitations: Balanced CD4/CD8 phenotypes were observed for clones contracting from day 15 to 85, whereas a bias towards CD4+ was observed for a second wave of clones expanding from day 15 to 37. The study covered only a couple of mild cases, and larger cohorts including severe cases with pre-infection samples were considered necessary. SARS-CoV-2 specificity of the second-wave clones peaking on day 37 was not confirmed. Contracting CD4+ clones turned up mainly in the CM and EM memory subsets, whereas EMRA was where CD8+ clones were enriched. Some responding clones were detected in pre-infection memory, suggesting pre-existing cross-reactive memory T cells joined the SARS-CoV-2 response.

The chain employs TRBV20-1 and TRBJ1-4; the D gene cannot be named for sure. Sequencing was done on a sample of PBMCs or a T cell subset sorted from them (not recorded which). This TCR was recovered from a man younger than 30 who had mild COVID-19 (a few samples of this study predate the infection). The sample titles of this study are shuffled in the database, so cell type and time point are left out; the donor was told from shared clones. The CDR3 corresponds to CSATGPRGLFF. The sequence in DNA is TGCAGTGCAACCGGGCCCCGCGGACTGTTTTTT.